The clone carrying this T cell receptor beta chain has a handful of counts. Its antigen is undetermined. This specimen belongs to a study of T cell responses to AZD1222 COVID-19 vaccine. TCRdb keeps only in-frame clones here, not all; method: immunoSEQ multiplex PCR. The top ten clones hold 1.6% of a sample with fewer than 200,000 clones, roughly 94% of them seen once. Study-wide results and caveats: Females made up more of the donors, who were largely white British, and clonal diversity may have come out too low. Rises in breadth and depth of Spike-specific TCRs came after two AZD1222 doses. Close to half of all spike-specific TCRs reportedly target regions of the variants that are unmutated.

In germline, CDR1 is MDHEN, CDR2 SYDVKM. V gave up 5 bases and J gave up 0 bases, with 14 bases separating them. This CDR3 has 16 residues. Some second doses came at about 4 weeks and others at about 12 weeks; these were pooled. This chain uses TRBV28 with TRBJ1-5, with a weak D call TRBD1 (5 bases). The specimen was peripheral blood, collected 28 days after the second AZD1222 dose. This clonotype was sampled from an adult who received the AZD1222 COVID-19 vaccine. The CDR3: CASSEMQGNSNQPQHF. The CDR3 bases are TGTGCCAGCAGTGAAATGCAGGGAAATAGCAATCAGCCCCAGCATTTT. The full variable domain, completed using reference TRBV28 and TRBJ1-5, is DVKVTQSSRYLVKRTGEKVFLECVQDMDHENMFWYRQDPGLGLRLIYFSYDVKMKEKGDIPEGYSVSREKKERFSLILESASTNQTSMYLCASSEMQGNSNQPQHFGDGTRLSIL.